One and the same sample provided the 16 T cell receptor beta chains below, sequenced in a study of Ad26.COV2.S vaccination and SARS-CoV-2 variants. Measured with immunoSEQ multiplex PCR; TCRdb has only the in-frame clones, and not every one. The sample contains 350,000 to 450,000 clones, around 92% of which appear only once. Treatment denoted: roughly 20 received Ad26.COV2.S at low or high dose, single or two shots; about 5 received placebo; per-sample allocation not given. On day 63 after the first injection, vaccine and placebo recipients gave samples. Source: peripheral blood, taken in a trial of Ad26.COV2.S vaccine versus placebo. Receptor source: a person aged 18-60 years who received the Ad26.COV2.S COVID-19 vaccine or a placebo.

The gene calls are TRBV30 and TRBJ1-1; tentative D call: TRBD1 (5 bases). Germline V CDR1 and CDR2: GTSNPN, SVGIG (reference sequence). V was pared by 2 bases and J by 5 bases, with 12 bases between. This CDR3 is built from 13 residues. The CDR3 DNA follows: TGTGCCTGGAGTCTCCAGGGTGGGACTGAAGCTTTCTTT. Its protein product is CAWSLQGGTEAFF.

This clone came up a few times. The chain is built from TRBV29-1 and TRBJ2-3; TRBD2 aligns across 11 bases. CDR3 length equals 18 residues. Germline V gene lookup returns CDR1 SQVTM and CDR2 ANQGSEA. V was clipped by 4 bases and J by 0 bases; unmatched bases: 12. CDR3 sequence reads: CSVAGPGLAALSTDTQYF. The CDR3, as DNA: TGCAGCGTTGCGGGACCGGGACTAGCGGCACTAAGCACAGATACGCAGTATTTT.

The chain has TRBV4-3 and TRBJ2-1, with TRBD2 identical over 8 bases. This CDR3 contains 13 residues. Germline CDR1 is LGHNA and CDR2 is YSLEER. Losses at the gene ends were 5 bases for V and 6 bases for J; bases not matched to a gene: 3. The CDR3 here is CASSRTSINEQFF. As DNA, the CDR3 is TGCGCCAGCAGCAGGACTAGCATCAATGAGCAGTTCTTC.

The J gene is TRBJ2-5, the V gene TRBV5-6; 8 bases are a match to TRBD2. J was trimmed by 2 bases and V by 3 bases; bases with no gene match: 3. This CDR3 comprises 14 residues. From germline, CDR1 is SGHDT and CDR2 YYEEEE. DNA of the CDR3: TGTGCCAGCAGCTCAGCGGGAGTGCAAGAGACCCAGTACTTC. The encoded protein is CASSSAGVQETQYF.

This sequence joins TRBV15 and TRBJ2-7; no reliable D call. The CDR3 consists of 16 residues. Trimming removed 6 bases at V and 0 bases at J, with 18 bases between. The V gene's germline CDR1 is LNHNV and CDR2 YYDKDF (reference sequence). Here the CDR3 reads CATRLTKGSLSYEQYF. DNA for the CDR3: TGTGCCACCAGGCTTACGAAGGGAAGTCTCTCCTACGAGCAGTACTTC.

This chain connects TRBV19 to TRBJ1-4; tentatively, D is TRBD1 (5 bases). The CDR3 is 16 amino acids. V was pared by 5 bases and J by 0 bases, with 13 bases between. The V gene's germline CDR1 is LNHDA and CDR2 SQIVND (reference sequence). In DNA, the CDR3 is TGTGCCAGTAGTTCCAGGGTAGTTACAACTAATGAAAAACTGTTTTTT. The encoded protein is CASSSRVVTTNEKLFF.

The CDR3 bases are TGTGCCAGTAGTATTGGGGCAGGGTCCAACTATGGCTACACCTTC. As protein: CASSIGAGSNYGYTF. The rearrangement links TRBV19 to TRBJ1-2; D perhaps matches TRBD1 (5 bases). The V gene lost 3 bases and the J gene lost 2 bases, with 13 bases spanning the gap. This CDR3 comprises 15 residues. CDR1 and CDR2 (germline): LNHDA, SQIVND (reference sequence).

This clone was observed once. The chain employs TRBV19 and TRBJ2-1, with no clear D. Between the trimmed V and J ends, which lost 4 bases and 6 bases, there was a span of 16 bases. Germline-derived CDR1 and CDR2 are LNHDA and SQIVND (reference sequence). The CDR3 runs 15 residues. The CDR3 sequence: CASSTRSLLGNEQFF. The CDR3 nucleotides read TGTGCCAGTAGTACCAGGTCTCTTCTCGGCAATGAGCAGTTCTTC.

V usage is TRBV20-1 and J usage is TRBJ1-6; D is uncertain. The length of the CDR3 is 10 residues. The germline gives CDR1 DFQATT, CDR2 SNEGSKA (reference sequence). Trimming took 6 bases from V and 16 from J, leaving 13 bases between them. This CDR3 reads CSAPGGPLHF. The CDR3 DNA sequence: TGCAGTGCGCCCGGCGGTCCACTCCACTTT.

The rearrangement links TRBV5-4 to TRBJ2-7; D possibly corresponds to TRBD1 (5 bases). Germline V gives CDR1 SGHNT, CDR2 YYREEE (reference sequence). Trimming left V 4 bases short and J 3 bases short, with 14 bases between. There are 14 residues in the CDR3. The CDR3 loop reads CASSTYSDSYEQYF. As DNA, the CDR3 is TGTGCCAGCAGCACCTACTCAGACAGCTACGAGCAGTACTTC.

This clone is a singleton in its sample. One end of the junction is discordant with germline, which a read error may explain. The V gene is TRBV23-1, the J gene TRBJ2-1; D assignment may be TRBD1 or TRBD2 (5 bases each). TRBV23-1 is classed as an ORF, of uncertain function. This CDR3 spans 15 amino acids. CDR3: CASTQDSLANNEQFF. The CDR3 region has the DNA TGCGCCAGCACTCAAGACAGTCTAGCTAACAATGAGCAGTTCTTC.

This clone has just one count. The chain couples TRBV27 to TRBJ1-1; D is unresolved. Looked up from germline, CDR1 is MNHEY and CDR2 is SMNVEV (reference sequence). With 1 base removed from V and 8 bases from J, the gap between germline ends came to 11 bases. This CDR3 spans 13 amino acids. The CDR3: CASSLFVGVEAFF. The CDR3 DNA sequence: TGTGCCAGCAGTTTATTCGTCGGGGTGGAAGCTTTCTTT.

The count of this clone is one. Here the CDR3 DNA reads TGTGCCAGCAGCTTAGGGGCAGCCCCAACAGATACGCAGTATTTT. Translating it yields CASSLGAAPTDTQYF. The chain links TRBV11-2 to TRBJ2-3; D uncertain. V was pared by 1 base and J by 3 bases, with 11 bases between. The CDR3 consists of 15 residues. Germline V gene data show CDR1 as SGHAT and CDR2 as FQNNGV.

This clone was observed once. The CDR3 region has the DNA TGCAGCGCCCGAGGGGTAGCGGGGGTTCCGGCTTACGAGCAGTACTTC. Translation: CSARGVAGVPAYEQYF. V usage is TRBV29-1 and J usage is TRBJ2-7; 9 nucleotides match TRBD2. This CDR3 contains 16 residues. Germline assignment: CDR1 SQVTM and CDR2 ANQGSEA. After removal of 7 bases from V and 4 bases from J, the junction contained 17 bases not matched to a gene.

The chain recombines TRBV5-1 with TRBJ1-4; the match to TRBD1 covers 8 bases. The junction had 13 bases not matched to a gene; V was cut back by 4 bases and J by 5 bases. The CDR3 spans 17 residues. Germline CDR1 SGHRS, CDR2 YFSETQ. This chain's CDR3 is CASSRDPGGDLNEKLFF. Here the CDR3 DNA reads TGCGCCAGCAGCCGAGACCCAGGGGGCGACCTGAATGAAAAACTGTTTTTT.

A few counts support this clone. This rearrangement joins TRBV10-3 to TRBJ1-2; 9 positions agree with TRBD1. V dropped 6 bases and J dropped 5; count of bases not matched to a gene: 4. Germline loops: CDR1 ENHRY, CDR2 SYGVKD. This CDR3 is 13 amino acids long. The CDR3 loop is CAIRRQGGYGYTF. The DNA for the CDR3 is TGTGCCATCAGACGACAGGGGGGTTATGGCTACACCTTC.